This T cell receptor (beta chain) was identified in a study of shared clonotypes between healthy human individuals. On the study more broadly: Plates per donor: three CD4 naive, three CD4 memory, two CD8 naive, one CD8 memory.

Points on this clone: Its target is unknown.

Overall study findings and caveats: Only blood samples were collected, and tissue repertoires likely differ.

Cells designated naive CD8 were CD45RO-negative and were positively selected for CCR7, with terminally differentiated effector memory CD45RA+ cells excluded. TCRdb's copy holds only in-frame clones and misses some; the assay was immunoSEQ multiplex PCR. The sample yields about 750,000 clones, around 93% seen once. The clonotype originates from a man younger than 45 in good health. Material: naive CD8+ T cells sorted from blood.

This CDR3 reads CASSPRGTENTGELFF. In DNA, the CDR3 is TGTGCCAGCAGTCCTAGAGGCACAGAGAACACCGGGGAGCTGTTTTTT. The chain recombines TRBV4-2 with TRBJ2-2; D gene unclear. Germline V gene lookup returns CDR1 LGHNA and CDR2 YNFKEQ. V was pared by 6 bases and J by 1 base, with 15 bases between. The CDR3 is 16 residues long.